Listed here are 32 T cell receptor beta chains from one sample, sequenced in a study of monozygotic twins with inflammatory bowel disease. TCRdb reworked the 5' RACE reads into one entry per CDR3 protein, no DNA. The sample table includes about 110,000 distinct CDR3 sequences. The source material was blood. These receptors all stem from a human donor with ulcerative colitis or Crohn's disease, or a healthy co-twin of an affected twin (not recorded which).

The J gene is TRBJ1-2, the V gene TRBV6-5; the TCRdb D gene call, TRBD1, has no DNA to confirm it. The CDR3 extends over 15 amino acids. Germline V gene sequence: CDR1 MNHEY, CDR2 SVGAGI. The CDR3 is CASSYGGGAGYGYTF.

The genes are TRBV27 and TRBJ2-7; there is no DNA to check the TCRdb D call of TRBD1. Germline V CDR1 and CDR2: MNHEY, SMNVEV (reference sequence). CDR3 length: 16 amino acids. CDR3 protein: CASSPPPGQGPYEQYF.

The chain employs TRBV20-1 and TRBJ2-3; the D call from TCRdb, TRBD2, cannot be confirmed without DNA. The CDR3 covers 13 residues. Germline-derived CDR1 and CDR2 are DFQATT and SNEGSKA (reference sequence). This CDR3 is CSAGLARTDTQYF.

The rearrangement joins TRBV6-1 to TRBJ1-2; with no DNA, the TCRdb D assignment of TRBD1 cannot be verified. This CDR3 comprises 14 residues. Germline V lookup: CDR1 MNHNS, CDR2 SASEGT. CDR3 sequence: CASSRGQSNYGYTF.

The rearrangement uses TRBV24-1 and TRBJ2-4; the TCRdb D gene call, TRBD1, has no DNA to confirm it. This CDR3 has 14 amino acids. Germline values: CDR1 KGHDR, CDR2 SFDVKD. CDR3 in amino acids: CATSETWDRDRQYF.

The chain combines TRBV5-6 with TRBJ1-4; with no DNA, the TCRdb D assignment of TRBD1 cannot be verified. The CDR3 runs 14 residues. Germline V gene data show CDR1 as SGHDT and CDR2 as YYEEEE. The CDR3 sequence: CASTNQGPNEKLFF.

The rearrangement uses TRBV20-1 and TRBJ2-2; without DNA, the TCRdb call of TRBD1 cannot be checked. The CDR3 contains 16 residues. Germline-derived CDR1 and CDR2 are DFQATT and SNEGSKA (reference sequence). CDR3 region: CSAWGLGRENTGELFF.

The chain links TRBV7-2 to TRBJ2-1; TCRdb outputs TRBD2, but without DNA this stays unchecked. Germline V gives CDR1 SGHTA, CDR2 FQGNSA. The length of the CDR3 is 15 residues. CDR3: CASAGGTTSYNEQFF.

This chain joins TRBV7-2 and TRBJ1-3. The CDR3 is 14 amino acids. CDR1 is SGHTA and CDR2 is FQGNSA in the germline V gene. CDR3 sequence reads: CASSPQGSGNTIYF.

The chain couples TRBV12-3 or TRBV12-4 to TRBJ1-5; TCRdb gives TRBD1 as the D gene, but with no DNA this cannot be confirmed. The CDR3 loop spans 15 amino acids. CDR3 sequence: CASSPAQGGNQPQHF.

CDR3 in amino acids: CASSFSIPGQGEKLFF. The V gene is TRBV5-1, the J gene TRBJ1-4; TCRdb selects TRBD1, and the lack of DNA leaves this call unchecked. This CDR3 spans 16 amino acids. Germline V gene sequence: CDR1 SGHRS, CDR2 YFSETQ.

The rearrangement joins TRBV12-3 or TRBV12-4 to TRBJ1-6; checking the TCRdb D call of TRBD1 is not possible without DNA. The CDR3 runs 14 residues. CDR3 sequence: CASSTGQANSPLHF.

The V and J genes are TRBV18 and TRBJ1-2. Per the germline V gene, CDR1 is KGHSH and CDR2 is LQKENI. The CDR3 runs 15 residues. CDR3 sequence: CASSPSAVSNYGYTF.

The chain joins TRBV7-2 to TRBJ1-3. The CDR3 runs to 14 residues. Germline lookup yields CDR1 SGHTA and CDR2 FQGNSA. Here the CDR3 reads CASSFDFTENTIYF.

The CDR3 here is CASSWWDLPGTEAFF. This chain uses TRBV6-2 or TRBV6-3 with TRBJ1-1; the D call from TCRdb, TRBD1, cannot be confirmed without DNA. This CDR3 spans 15 amino acids. Per the germline V gene, CDR1 is MNHEY and CDR2 is SVGEGT.

The J gene is TRBJ1-5, the V gene TRBV11-2; TCRdb lists TRBD1, though no DNA is available to test this call. This CDR3 has 14 amino acids. CDR1 SGHAT and CDR2 FQNNGV come from the germline V gene. This CDR3 is CASSLWGSYQPQHF.

J is TRBJ2-3 and V is TRBV11-3; the TRBD2 assignment by TCRdb is unverifiable without DNA. CDR1 and CDR2 from the germline V gene are SGHNT and YENEEA. This CDR3 is 14 amino acids long. The CDR3 protein is CASSLSGSRDTQYF.

The chain couples TRBV20-1 to TRBJ2-3. The CDR3 has 16 amino acids. Looked up from germline, CDR1 is DFQATT and CDR2 is SNEGSKA (reference sequence). The CDR3 sequence is CSARDLSRGATDTQYF.

The V gene is TRBV15, the J gene TRBJ1-1. The CDR3 runs 15 residues. Looked up from germline, CDR1 is LNHNV and CDR2 is YYDKDF (reference sequence). The chain's CDR3 is CATSREGDLDTEAFF.

This chain connects TRBV6-2 or TRBV6-3 to TRBJ1-5. The CDR3 contains 16 residues. Germline CDR1 reads MNHEY; CDR2 reads SVGEGT. The CDR3 protein is CASSWDPIYSNQPQHF.

The chain recombines TRBV14 with TRBJ2-2. This CDR3 contains 17 residues. Per germline, CDR1 SGHDN and CDR2 FVKESK. CDR3: CASSQEGLGIYTGELFF.

The gene calls are TRBV25-1 and TRBJ2-3; TCRdb's D call, TRBD1, is unchecked because there is no DNA. Germline-derived CDR1 and CDR2 are MGHDK and SYGVNS. The CDR3 runs 14 residues. The CDR3 region is CASSAGAGTDTQYF.

The V gene is TRBV6-1, the J gene TRBJ2-3; absent DNA, TCRdb's TRBD1 call cannot be checked. The CDR3 is made up of 18 amino acids. The germline CDR1 and CDR2 sequences are MNHNS and SASEGT. The CDR3 loop is CASSEALPGGGFTDTQYF.

This rearrangement joins TRBV29-1 to TRBJ2-5; there is no DNA to check the TCRdb D call of TRBD1. Germline-derived CDR1 and CDR2 are SQVTM and ANQGSEA. This CDR3 contains 15 residues. The CDR3 loop reads CSVGVGGKSVQTQYF.

CDR3 region: CASSPRGLAEAGEHEQYF. The chain links TRBV4-2 to TRBJ2-7; TCRdb names TRBD2, which stays unverified in the absence of DNA. Germline CDR1 and CDR2: LGHNA and YNFKEQ. The CDR3 has 18 amino acids.

V is TRBV5-1 and J is TRBJ2-1; TCRdb selects TRBD2, and the lack of DNA leaves this call unchecked. CDR1 and CDR2 (germline): SGHRS, YFSETQ. CDR3 length equals 14 residues. The CDR3 loop is CASATSGANNEQFF.

CDR3 in amino acids: CATSRDLGLPTDTQYF. The gene calls are TRBV15 and TRBJ2-3; no DNA is available, so the TRBD2 call from TCRdb remains unchecked. The CDR3 has 16 amino acids. Germline assignment: CDR1 LNHNV and CDR2 YYDKDF (reference sequence).

This chain joins TRBV12-3 or TRBV12-4 and TRBJ2-6; TCRdb outputs TRBD1, but without DNA this stays unchecked. The length of the CDR3 is 15 residues. The CDR3 spells CASSPSGAGANVLTF.

This rearrangement joins TRBV5-1 to TRBJ2-1; TCRdb reports TRBD2, a call that lacks DNA to check it against. Germline loops: CDR1 SGHRS, CDR2 YFSETQ. This CDR3 region has 13 residues. CDR3 loop: CATTARGGNEQFF.

This CDR3 reads CASSLSAAKFYGYTF. The gene calls are TRBV27 and TRBJ1-2. The length of the CDR3 is 15 residues. Per the germline V gene, CDR1 is MNHEY and CDR2 is SMNVEV (reference sequence).

The chain employs TRBV5-1 and TRBJ1-1; TCRdb's D call of TRBD1 is untestable without DNA. Germline-derived CDR1 and CDR2 are SGHRS and YFSETQ. The CDR3 has 12 residues. The CDR3 here is CASSPDRLTAFF.

The chain employs TRBV11-2 and TRBJ2-1. The CDR3 is 15 amino acids. Germline CDR1 is SGHAT and CDR2 is FQNNGV. The CDR3 spells CASSLVSRSYNEQFF.